The T cell receptor (beta chain) described here comes from a study of T cell responses to AZD1222 COVID-19 vaccine. Findings and caveats of the study: Spike-specific TCR depth and breadth grew after two AZD1222 doses. There were mostly white British donors and more females than males, and clonal diversity was possibly underestimated.

Comments on this clone: Its target is not known.

CDR3 size: 15 residues. In germline, CDR1 is SGHDN, CDR2 FVKESK. V dropped 1 base and J dropped 5 bases, with 14 bases sitting between them. Using immunoSEQ multiplex PCR, the repertoire was profiled, and TCRdb retains in-frame clones only, with some absent. The sample has some 190,000 clones, around 90% seen once. The sample was peripheral blood, taken 28 days after the second AZD1222 dose. The source is an adult who received the AZD1222 COVID-19 vaccine. This chain connects TRBV14 to TRBJ2-5, with TRBD2 as a possible D gene (6 bases). The DNA for the CDR3 is TGTGCCAGCAGCCAAGTGGGGGACTGGGGGGAGACCCAGTACTTC. As protein: CASSQVGDWGETQYF.